The entry below gives a single T cell receptor beta chain sequence along with its context. The antigen remains undetermined. A junction boundary mismatches the germline segment, possibly from a read error. TCRdb fed the multiplex PCR reads into MiXCR, producing one record per CDR3 protein. This repertoire shows roughly 130,000 distinct CDR3 sequences, just under 20% found once; its top ten account for roughly 3.5%. Samples came from axillary lymph nodes draining the breast cancer. This entry belongs to a study of breast tumors, draining lymph nodes, adjacent tissues. Study-level findings and limits: Tumor TCR diversity was below lymph nodes but above nontumor tissue. Luminal-like breast cancer showed significantly greater tumor-nontumor repertoire similarity than basal-like breast cancer did. Data fit most tumor T cells coming from lymph node, expanding in tumor. Tumor T cell lymph node origin was a supported hypothesis, not proven.

CDR3 length: 19 residues. Germline V gives CDR1 MNHEY, CDR2 SMNVEV (reference sequence). The receptor was isolated from a female donor with breast cancer. Some clones in this sample may be carry-over from other donors' samples. This chain uses TRBV27 with TRBJ2-1; D remains unclear. The sequencing input was axillary lymph node tissue. CDR3 amino acids: CASSFVPLSTSSSYNEQLF. CDR3 DNA: TGTGCCAGCAGTTTTGTCCCCCTTTCCACCTCGAGCTCCTACAATGAGCAGCTCTTC.